The 27 T cell receptor beta chains below come from one sample, sequenced in a study of tumor-infiltrating lymphocytes in oesophageal squamous cell carcinoma. One entry per CDR3 protein results from TCRdb running MiXCR on the PCR reads. This sample has 7,500 to 9,500 distinct CDR3 sequences; less than 75% occur once, and the top ten carry more than 35%. The sample comprised esophageal tumor tissue. All receptors derive from a female donor with esophageal squamous cell carcinoma.

Only one count was recorded for this clonotype. The chain links TRBV6-2 or TRBV6-3 to TRBJ2-3; 7 nucleotides match TRBD1. The J call may be wrong; the DNA end is better matched by TRBJ2-7. CDR3 length equals 13 residues. Germline lookup yields CDR1 MNHEY and CDR2 SVGEGT. The CDR3 nucleotides read TGTGCCAGCAGGGAGACAGGGCCCTACGAGCAGTACTTC. Protein sequence: CASRETGPYEQYF.

V usage is TRBV7-8 and J usage is TRBJ1-1; TRBD1 is a possible D gene (5 bases). This CDR3 region has 14 residues. The V and J ends lost 6 bases and 0 bases respectively, with 11 bases between them. The germline CDR1 and CDR2 sequences are SGHVS and FQNEAQ. CDR3 in amino acids: CASSPGHLNTEAFF. The CDR3 bases are TGTGCCAGCAGTCCAGGACACCTGAACACTGAAGCTTTCTTT.

By its share, this clonotype is medium-sized. The V call is TRBV4-1, the J call TRBJ2-5, with 7 bases identical to TRBD2. The germline V gene encodes CDR1 MGHRA and CDR2 YSYEKL. Trimming at V came to 4 bases and at J to 4 bases, leaving 3 bases not matched to a gene. The CDR3 has 13 amino acids. Here the CDR3 reads CASSLGLGETQYF. CDR3 nucleotide sequence: TGCGCCAGCAGCCTCGGACTAGGAGAGACCCAGTACTTC.

This sequence joins TRBV7-3 and TRBJ2-7, with D perhaps matching TRBD2 (5 bases). The assigned J gene may be wrong: the sequence end matches TRBJ2-5 better. CDR1 is SGHTA, CDR2 FQGTGA, per germline. The CDR3 is 13 amino acids. In nucleotides, the CDR3 is TGTGCCAGCAGTAGAGGGAAATCGGAGACCCAGTACTTC. Amino acids: CASSRGKSETQYF.

This clonotype was counted between two and nine times. The chain combines TRBV24-1 with TRBJ2-1; 7 positions match TRBD1. CDR3 length: 17 residues. Germline-derived CDR1 and CDR2 are KGHDR and SFDVKD. Unmatched junction bases numbered 12, after V lost 4 bases and J lost 4 bases. CDR3 DNA sequence: TGTGCCACCAGTGACCATCGGACAGGTTGGGTTTACAATGAGCAGTTCTTC. Translated, it gives CATSDHRTGWVYNEQFF.

CDR3 sequence: CASSLTDNEQFF. The CDR3 nucleotides are TGTGCCAGCAGTTTAACCGACAATGAGCAGTTCTTC. The chain uses TRBV12-3 or TRBV12-4 and TRBJ2-1; D remains ambiguous. The CDR3 is made up of 12 amino acids. Trimming took 2 bases from V and 5 from J, leaving 4 bases between them.

The rearrangement uses TRBV10-2 and TRBJ2-5, with TRBD1 matching 8 bases. The last part of the DNA fits TRBJ2-1 better; the J call may be wrong. This CDR3 is built from 16 residues. Per germline, CDR1 WSHSY and CDR2 SAAADI. CDR3 protein: CASSSPRDRSYNEQFF. The CDR3 DNA reads as TGCGCCAGCAGTTCGCCCCGGGACAGGTCGTACAATGAGCAGTTCTTC.

The genes are TRBV11-2 and TRBJ1-4; 8 bases fit TRBD1. This CDR3 contains 15 residues. Germline V gives CDR1 SGHAT, CDR2 FQNNGV. V was pared by 0 bases and J by 8 bases, with 5 bases of the junction left unmatched. In DNA form, the CDR3 reads TGTGCCAGCAGCTTAGATCCAGGGGGCTGGGAAAAACTGTTTTTT. It translates to CASSLDPGGWEKLFF.

This chain's CDR3 is CASTYARGEQYF. DNA for the CDR3: TGTGCCAGCACCTACGCGAGGGGAGAGCAGTACTTC. The genes are TRBV7-6 and TRBJ2-5; D may match TRBD1 or TRBD2 (5 bases each). There are 12 residues in the CDR3. With 7 bases removed from V and 11 bases from J, the gap between germline ends came to 17 bases. Germline V gives CDR1 SGHVS, CDR2 FNYEAQ.

The chain employs TRBV28 and TRBJ2-1; 12 positions agree with TRBD2. CDR1 is MDHEN and CDR2 is SYDVKM in the germline V gene. The CDR3 is 15 residues long. Trimming removed 2 bases from V and 6 bases from J; junction bases left unmatched: 2. The CDR3 loop is CASSLATSGSNEQFF. CDR3 nucleotides: TGTGCCAGCAGTTTAGCGACTAGCGGGAGCAATGAGCAGTTCTTC.

This clonotype came up a few times. V and J are TRBV7-3 and TRBJ2-5, with 7 nucleotides matching TRBD1. Trimming removed 2 bases from V and 4 bases from J; junction bases left unmatched: 10. Germline V gene data show CDR1 as SGHTA and CDR2 as FQGTGA. There are 16 residues in the CDR3. CDR3 DNA: TGTGCCAGCAGCTTAGACCGGGGCAGGGGGTCAGAGACCCAGTACTTC. Encoded protein: CASSLDRGRGSETQYF.

The gene calls are TRBV11-2 and TRBJ1-1, with D perhaps TRBD1 (5 bases). The assigned J gene may be wrong: the sequence end matches TRBJ2-2 better. Germline V gene sequence: CDR1 SGHAT, CDR2 FQNNGV. This CDR3 spans 13 amino acids. CDR3 loop: CASRGPNTGELFF. The CDR3, as DNA: TGTGCCAGCAGGGGGCCGAACACCGGGGAGCTGTTTTTT.

This clonotype was picked up one time. This chain connects TRBV11-1 to TRBJ2-2; D perhaps matches TRBD2 (7 bases). Germline V gives CDR1 SGHAT, CDR2 FQDESV (reference sequence). The CDR3 sequence is 16 residues long. The V and J ends lost 5 bases and 3 bases respectively, with 16 bases between them. In DNA, the CDR3 is TGTGCCAGCAGCGAAAACCGGGGGGCTCACACCGGGGAGCTGTTTTTT. Amino acid sequence: CASSENRGAHTGELFF.

The chain carries TRBV12-3 or TRBV12-4 and TRBJ2-3; 9 positions agree with TRBD1. CDR3 length: 14 residues. After removal of 5 bases from V and 10 bases from J, the junction contained 10 bases not matched to a gene. CDR3 amino acids: CASSPGQGVGAQYF. Written as DNA, the CDR3 is TGTGCCAGCAGTCCGGGACAGGGAGTCGGAGCGCAGTATTTT.

A remark on this clonotype: The CDR3 carries no conserved terminal phenylalanine or tryptophan, so it likely arises from a read error. It is unclear where the CDR3 begins or ends on the DNA, so no DNA is shown, and the CDR3 is as TCRdb lists it. The chain is built from TRBV28 and TRBJ2-7; the D call TRBD1 from the table was never checked on the DNA. The germline CDR1 and CDR2 sequences are MDHEN and SYDVKM. Both ends counted, the CDR3 spans 19 residues. The CDR3 spells CASTPQVGLGLNYGYTFGS.

The chain joins TRBV6-8 to TRBJ1-1, with D maybe TRBD1 (6 bases). Trimming stripped 2 bases from V and 5 bases from J, with 9 bases between. The germline gives CDR1 MNHGY, CDR2 SAAAGT. CDR3 length: 13 amino acids. The chain's CDR3 is CASSYGGLTEAFF. The CDR3 DNA reads TGTGCCAGCAGTTACGGGGGCTTGACTGAAGCTTTCTTT.

This CDR3 reads CASSLGSAGNTEAFF. The CDR3 nucleotides read TGTGCCAGCAGTTTAGGTTCAGCAGGGAACACTGAAGCTTTCTTT. This chain uses TRBV27 with TRBJ1-1; D ambiguous. Between the trimmed V and J ends, which lost 2 bases and 1 base, there was a span of 11 bases. The CDR3 extends over 15 amino acids. Germline assignment: CDR1 MNHEY and CDR2 SMNVEV (reference sequence).

About this clonotype itself: A read error may explain this, as a much larger clone is one base away. The chain links TRBV20-1 to TRBJ2-5, with D possibly matching TRBD2 (5 bases). Germline lookup yields CDR1 DFQATT and CDR2 SNEGSKA (reference sequence). Trimming stripped 1 base from V and 11 bases from J, with 23 bases between. This CDR3 contains 15 residues. CDR3 coding DNA: TGCAGTGCTAGAGTAGCTCGCGGGCGCTACAATGAGCAGTACTTC. It yields the protein CSARVARGRYNEQYF.

Notes on this clonotype: Because it lacks the conserved phenylalanine or tryptophan at the end, this CDR3 is likely a read error. Because the CDR3's place on the DNA is in doubt, the DNA is left out and the CDR3 is given as listed by TCRdb. This chain connects TRBV12-3 or TRBV12-4 to TRBJ2-7; whether TRBD1, the table's D call, matches the DNA was not checked. The CDR3 is 13 amino acids in total, end residues counted. The CDR3 sequence is CASSFGYEQYFGA.

This chain joins TRBV7-3 and TRBJ2-1; TRBD2 aligns across 7 bases. Trimming removed 3 bases from V and 8 bases from J; junction bases left unmatched: 10. CDR1 is SGHTA, CDR2 FQGTGA, per germline. The CDR3 sequence is 15 residues long. CDR3 amino acids: CASSFYGEGSYEQFF. CDR3 sequence (DNA): TGTGCCAGCAGCTTCTACGGGGAGGGCAGCTATGAGCAGTTCTTC.

This chain joins TRBV6-1 and TRBJ2-7; 7 bases agree with TRBD2. Germline assignment: CDR1 MNHNS and CDR2 SASEGT. J gave up 7 bases and V 3 bases, and 30 bases lay outside the gene matches. The CDR3 sequence is 21 residues long. The CDR3 is CASSDDLGIYSTSAQDNEQYF. In DNA, the CDR3 is TGTGCCAGCAGTGATGATCTAGGGATCTACTCCACTAGCGCACAAGACAATGAGCAGTACTTC.

J is TRBJ2-7 and V is TRBV6-1; 10 bases fit TRBD1. The CDR3 sequence is 14 residues long. V shed 7 bases and J 3 bases; nucleotides not matched to a gene: 6. The germline V gene has CDR1 MNHNS and CDR2 SASEGT. The CDR3 spells CASKTGGDDYEQYF. CDR3 DNA: TGTGCCAGCAAGACAGGGGGCGATGACTACGAGCAGTACTTC.

This clonotype was observed a few times. The V and J genes are TRBV6-1 and TRBJ2-1, with D perhaps matching TRBD1 or TRBD2 (6 bases each). The J call may be incorrect, as the DNA end agrees better with TRBJ2-7. The CDR3 consists of 15 residues. Per germline, CDR1 MNHNS and CDR2 SASEGT. This CDR3 is CASSDLGGAFYEQYF. For the CDR3, the DNA is TGTGCCAGCAGTGACTTGGGGGGCGCATTCTACGAGCAGTACTTC.

This chain uses TRBV5-6 with TRBJ1-4; 11 bases are shared with TRBD1. Germline-derived CDR1 and CDR2 are SGHDT and YYEEEE. There are 14 residues in the CDR3. After removal of 5 bases from V and 5 bases from J, the junction contained 2 bases not matched to a gene. The CDR3 is CASRDRGRNEKLFF. CDR3 coding DNA: TGTGCCAGCAGGGACAGGGGGCGCAATGAAAAACTGTTTTTT. Full variable domain (missing parts from reference TRBV5-6 and TRBJ1-4): DAGVTQSPTHLIKTRGQQVTLRCSPKSGHDTVSWYQQALGQGPQFIFQYYEEEERQRGNFPDRFSGHQFPNYSSELNVNALLLGDSALYLCASRDRGRNEKLFFGSGTQLSVL.

The V call is TRBV7-8, the J call TRBJ2-6, with 7 positions matching TRBD1. CDR1 and CDR2 from the germline V gene are SGHVS and FQNEAQ. Trimming at V came to 5 bases and at J to 0 bases, leaving 4 bases not matched to a gene. The CDR3 runs 16 residues. CDR3 in DNA: TGTGCCAGCAGCAGGACAGGTACCTCTGGGGCCAACGTCCTGACTTTC. Translated, it gives CASSRTGTSGANVLTF. Together with reference TRBV7-8 and TRBJ2-6, the CDR3 gives the full variable domain: GAGVSQSPRYKVAKRGQDVALRCDPISGHVSLFWYQQALGQGPEFLTYFQNEAQLDKSGLPSDRFFAERPEGSVSTLKIQRTQQEDSAVYLCASSRTGTSGANVLTFGAGSRLTVL.

The rearrangement joins TRBV7-8 to TRBJ2-5; 11 bases are a match to TRBD1. The V gene end was trimmed by 1 base and the J gene end by 5 bases; junction bases not matched to a gene: 3. Per the germline V gene, CDR1 is SGHVS and CDR2 is FQNEAQ. The length of the CDR3 is 15 residues. The CDR3 bases are TGTGCCAGCAGCTTAGGGACAGGGGGCTTGGAGACCCAGTACTTC. It codes for CASSLGTGGLETQYF. Based on the CDR3 plus reference TRBV7-8 and TRBJ2-5, the full variable domain is GAGVSQSPRYKVAKRGQDVALRCDPISGHVSLFWYQQALGQGPEFLTYFQNEAQLDKSGLPSDRFFAERPEGSVSTLKIQRTQQEDSAVYLCASSLGTGGLETQYFGPGTRLLVL.

The chain combines TRBV7-3 with TRBJ2-3, with 13 bases that match TRBD2. With V trimmed by 5 bases and J by 6 bases, 2 bases remained unmatched. CDR3 length equals 14 residues. From germline, CDR1 is SGHTA and CDR2 FQGTGA. The CDR3 DNA sequence: TGTGCCAGCAGCGCGGGACTAGCGGGGGATACGCAGTATTTT. Translation: CASSAGLAGDTQYF.